The present TCR beta chain was sequenced within a study of OX40 agonist ivuxolimab in advanced cancers. Study summary: Age averaged 60 years (range roughly 20 to 90), and 80% to 90% were male. Whole-study results and caveats: In the 0.1-3.0 mg/kg groups, partial responders showed among the lowest expansion. Within 6 weeks, CD4+ and CD8+ blood T cells expanded clonally at 0.1 to 3.0 mg/kg.

With respect to this clone: No antigen is known for it.

Clones were sequenced by immunoSEQ multiplex PCR, and TCRdb holds only the in-frame ones, with some missing. Of over 75,000 clones detected, around 87% appear once; the ten largest clones hold roughly 4%. The CDR3 sequence is 15 residues long. Germline assignment: CDR1 LNHNV and CDR2 YYDKDF (reference sequence). V gave up 3 bases and J gave up 0 bases, with 8 bases separating them. This clonotype originated in an adult with an advanced solid tumor such as melanoma, head and neck, liver or kidney cancer. The source material was CD4+ or CD8+ T cells sorted from blood, sampled in a trial of the OX40 agonist ivuxolimab. The rearrangement joins TRBV15 to TRBJ2-2; D is ambiguous. The CDR3 DNA reads TGTGCCACCAGCAGGGTACACGCGAACACCGGGGAGCTGTTTTTT. Encoded protein: CATSRVHANTGELFF.